The 12 T cell receptor beta chains reported below all come from one sample, sequenced in a study of blood T cells in healthy people across ages. Alongside a J-beta primer mix, a sample-barcoded 5' primer served in a second PCR lasting about 6 to 12 cycles. TCRdb reanalysed the 5' RACE reads using MiXCR and keeps one entry per CDR3 protein. In the table there are around 2 million distinct CDR3 sequences, more than 35% of which are singletons. The material sequenced was blood. The receptor set was obtained from a human donor in good health.

This clonotype occurred once. The chain carries TRBV20-1 and TRBJ2-7; D is possibly TRBD1 (6 bases). Germline V gene lookup returns CDR1 DFQATT and CDR2 SNEGSKA (reference sequence). This CDR3 region has 15 residues. V lost 5 bases to trimming and J lost 2 bases, with 19 bases between them. The CDR3 loop is CSAADTDRPTYEQYF. The CDR3 DNA reads as TGCAGTGCTGCGGATACGGACAGACCAACCTACGAGCAGTACTTC.

This clonotype has only one observation. The chain joins TRBV7-9 to TRBJ2-3, with D unresolved. CDR3 length equals 17 residues. The V gene lost 0 bases and the J gene lost 0 bases, with 13 bases spanning the gap. In germline, CDR1 is SEHNR, CDR2 FQNEAQ (reference sequence). CDR3 nucleotide sequence: TGTGCCAGCAGCTTAGCGGTGAGATATACTAGCACAGATACGCAGTATTTT. Protein product: CASSLAVRYTSTDTQYF.

In its sample, this clonotype was seen a few times. The CDR3 is CSGILAGDEDTQYF. CDR3 nucleotide sequence: TGCAGCGGCATACTAGCGGGGGATGAAGATACGCAGTATTTT. The gene calls are TRBV29-1 and TRBJ2-3, with 11 nucleotides matching TRBD2. Trimming cost V 7 bases and J 5 bases; bases outside gene matches: 8. The CDR3 loop spans 14 amino acids. The germline gives CDR1 SQVTM, CDR2 ANQGSEA.

As concerns this clonotype: Here the CDR3 omits its conserved ending phenylalanine or tryptophan, so a read error is the likely source. The rearrangement uses TRBV6-2 or TRBV6-3 and TRBJ2-1; D unresolved. Germline assignment: CDR1 MNHEY and CDR2 SVGEGT. This CDR3 has 14 residues. The CDR3 region is CVSTKPGSRNEQFL. The CDR3 coding sequence is TGTGTCAGCACCAAGCCCGGCTCCCGGAATGAGCAGTTCTTA.

The CDR3 loop is CASSITGRAEKLFF. The CDR3 DNA follows: TGTGCCAGCAGTATTACTGGGAGGGCCGAAAAACTGTTTTTT. The chain couples TRBV25-1 to TRBJ1-4, with no clear D. Germline values: CDR1 MGHDK, CDR2 SYGVNS. This CDR3 is 14 amino acids long. Trimming removed 5 bases at V and 8 bases at J, with 15 bases between.

On this clonotype itself: A single base separates this from a much larger clone, so it may be a read error. This rearrangement joins TRBV7-9 to TRBJ2-7; 10 bases align to TRBD2. The length of the CDR3 is 16 residues. Per germline, CDR1 SEHNR and CDR2 FQNEAQ (reference sequence). CDR3 sequence (DNA): TGTGCCAACAGCTTAATCGGGACTAGCGACCGCAATGAGCAGTACTTC. It is translated as CANSLIGTSDRNEQYF.

The chain has TRBV7-2 and TRBJ1-1; D is uncertain. Germline assignment: CDR1 SGHTA and CDR2 FQGNSA. Deletions cut 9 bases from V and 4 bases from J, with 12 bases between. There are 12 residues in the CDR3. CDR3 DNA: TGTGCCAGTTGGGGTTGGGGCACTGAAGCTTTCTTT. Protein: CASWGWGTEAFF.

V gene TRBV27 combines with J gene TRBJ2-1; D not certain. The CDR3 sequence is 15 residues long. Deletions cut 0 bases from V and 10 bases from J, with 16 bases between. CDR1 is MNHEY, CDR2 SMNVEV, per germline (reference sequence). The CDR3 nucleotides are TGTGCCAGCAGTTTATCCACAGACTCTTGCCGGGAGCAGTTCTTC. Translation: CASSLSTDSCREQFF.

The chain combines TRBV3-1 with TRBJ2-1; 10 bases are shared with TRBD2. J was trimmed by 7 bases and V by 5 bases; bases with no gene match: 8. This CDR3 comprises 15 residues. Per germline, CDR1 LGHDT and CDR2 YNNKEL (reference sequence). The CDR3 reads CASSFSGGAINEQFF. CDR3 sequence (DNA): TGTGCCAGCAGCTTCAGCGGGGGGGCAATAAATGAGCAGTTCTTC.

This clonotype was seen ten or more times. This rearrangement joins TRBV7-3 to TRBJ2-3; D call uncertain. Germline assignment: CDR1 SGHTA and CDR2 FQGTGA. The germline V and J ends were trimmed by 5 bases and 2 bases, with 11 bases remaining between them. CDR3 length: 14 amino acids. CDR3 DNA sequence: TGTGCCAGCAGCCTAGGCTCTCCCACAGATACGCAGTATTTT. It codes for CASSLGSPTDTQYF.

The V and J genes are TRBV12-3 or TRBV12-4 and TRBJ2-5; TRBD1 agrees at 9 bases. The CDR3 length is 13 residues. The V gene end was trimmed by 8 bases and the J gene end by 1 base; junction bases not matched to a gene: 2. As DNA, the CDR3 is TGTGCCAGCGGGGACAGGGCCCAAGAGACCCAGTACTTC. Amino acid sequence: CASGDRAQETQYF.

In this sample, this clonotype turned up a few times. V is TRBV6-2 or TRBV6-3 and J is TRBJ2-3; D gene uncertain. Germline CDR1 is MNHEY and CDR2 is SVGEGT. The CDR3 is 12 residues long. Trimming cost V 8 bases and J 5 bases, with 11 bases left between them. The CDR3 nucleotides read TGTGCCAGCTCTCTCTACCAAGATACGCAGTATTTT. Translating it yields CASSLYQDTQYF.